These T cell receptor beta chains were read from a single sample in a study of blood T cell repertoires in COVID-19. Using immunoSEQ multiplex PCR, the repertoire was profiled, and TCRdb retains in-frame clones only, with some absent. The sample holds over 70,000 clones, 77% seen once. Sequenced sample: peripheral blood. These TCRs come from a woman older than 75 with acute or convalescent COVID-19. The CDR3 runs from the conserved cysteine through the conserved F or W. Each record gives: J gene, clone size, D gene, V gene, CDR3 DNA, CDR3 protein. A D gene is named only where the DNA matches it firmly. Clone size is not always given. Where it is, it says once, few, many or a class for expanded clones.

j_call: TRBJ2-7
clone_size: NA
d_call: NA
v_call: TRBV7-9
cdr3_nt: TGTGCCAGCAGCTTAGCGCCAGGGGAGCAGTACTTC
cdr3_aa: CASSLAPGEQYF

j_call: TRBJ1-1
clone_size: NA
d_call: NA
v_call: TRBV10-3
cdr3_nt: TGTGCCATCAGTGTAAGCGGGTACACTGAAGCTTTCTTT
cdr3_aa: CAISVSGYTEAFF

j_call: TRBJ2-7
clone_size: NA
d_call: TRBD2
v_call: TRBV28
cdr3_nt: TGTGCCAGCAGCAGTTCTTTATCCGGGACTATCTACGAGCAGTACTTC
cdr3_aa: CASSSSLSGTIYEQYF

j_call: TRBJ1-3
clone_size: NA
d_call: TRBD1
v_call: TRBV7-2
cdr3_nt: TGTGCCAGCAGCACGGGACAGGGGCCCGTTGGAAACACCATATATTTT
cdr3_aa: CASSTGQGPVGNTIYF

j_call: TRBJ2-3
clone_size: NA
d_call: TRBD2
v_call: TRBV25-1
cdr3_nt: TGTGCCAGCAGTGATCCCCGGGGGGGCGGCACAGATACGCAGTATTTT
cdr3_aa: CASSDPRGGGTDTQYF

j_call: TRBJ2-3
clone_size: once
d_call: NA
v_call: TRBV6-4
cdr3_nt: TGTGCCAGCCAAGTTTACAGGGGCCCGGGGGCGCAGTATTTT
cdr3_aa: CASQVYRGPGAQYF

j_call: TRBJ2-7
clone_size: once
d_call: NA
v_call: TRBV4-2
cdr3_nt: TGTGCCAGCAGCCAAGATTTTGGGGGCCCCTACGAGCAGTACTTC
cdr3_aa: CASSQDFGGPYEQYF

j_call: TRBJ2-7
clone_size: NA
d_call: TRBD2
v_call: TRBV5-5
cdr3_nt: TGTGCCAGCAGACAAGCGGGGGGCTACTCCTACGAGCAGTACTTC
cdr3_aa: CASRQAGGYSYEQYF

j_call: TRBJ2-3
clone_size: NA
d_call: NA
v_call: TRBV7-9
cdr3_nt: TGTGCCAGCAGCCTTAGACAGGCCCCCGATACGCAGTATTTT
cdr3_aa: CASSLRQAPDTQYF

j_call: TRBJ2-7
clone_size: many
d_call: TRBD2
v_call: TRBV5-4
cdr3_nt: TGTGCCAGCAGATTGGAATTAGCGGGACCTTACGAGCAGTACTTC
cdr3_aa: CASRLELAGPYEQYF

j_call: TRBJ2-1
clone_size: NA
d_call: NA
v_call: TRBV19
cdr3_nt: TGTGCCAGTAGTATACTAGCGCTTTGGGATGAGCAGTTCTTC
cdr3_aa: CASSILALWDEQFF

j_call: TRBJ1-2
clone_size: NA
d_call: TRBD1
v_call: TRBV7-9
cdr3_nt: TGTGCCAGCAGCACAGGGACAGGGAATGCTGGCTACACCTTC
cdr3_aa: CASSTGTGNAGYTF

j_call: TRBJ1-2
clone_size: NA
d_call: TRBD1
v_call: TRBV30
cdr3_nt: TGTGCCTGGAGAGGGGGCTACAGGGGATCCCGGGTACTCTATGGCTACACCTTC
cdr3_aa: CAWRGGYRGSRVLYGYTF

j_call: TRBJ1-1
clone_size: NA
d_call: NA
v_call: TRBV4-1
cdr3_nt: TGCGCCAGCAGCCAAGAGCGGACACGAAACACTGAAGCTTTCTTT
cdr3_aa: CASSQERTRNTEAFF

j_call: TRBJ2-5
clone_size: NA
d_call: TRBD2
v_call: TRBV18
cdr3_nt: TGTGCCAGCTCACCACCTCGGCTAGCGGGGCAAGAGACCCAGTACTTC
cdr3_aa: CASSPPRLAGQETQYF

j_call: TRBJ1-4
clone_size: NA
d_call: NA
v_call: TRBV6-1
cdr3_nt: TGTGCCAGCAGTGAAATGGGGGGACGGGATGAAAAACTGTTTTTT
cdr3_aa: CASSEMGGRDEKLFF

j_call: TRBJ2-7
clone_size: NA
d_call: NA
v_call: TRBV7-8
cdr3_nt: TGTGCCAGCAGCGTTGACAGTTACGAGCAGTACTTC
cdr3_aa: CASSVDSYEQYF

j_call: TRBJ1-1
clone_size: NA
d_call: TRBD1
v_call: TRBV28
cdr3_nt: TGTGCCGTACCGGGACAGGGAGCCACTGAAGCTTTCTTT
cdr3_aa: CAVPGQGATEAFF

j_call: TRBJ2-5
clone_size: NA
d_call: NA
v_call: TRBV6-5
cdr3_nt: TGTGCCAGCGGGCAGGGACTTCGACAAGAGACCCAGTACTTC
cdr3_aa: CASGQGLRQETQYF

j_call: TRBJ2-7
clone_size: NA
d_call: NA
v_call: TRBV7-9
cdr3_nt: TGTGCCAGCAGCCAGGCAGGGGGTCCCCTGGGGAGGAACGAGCAGTACTTC
cdr3_aa: CASSQAGGPLGRNEQYF

j_call: TRBJ1-1
clone_size: NA
d_call: TRBD1
v_call: TRBV27
cdr3_nt: TGTGCCAGCAGTTTCGGGACAGGGGGGGTTAGGACTGAAGCTTTCTTT
cdr3_aa: CASSFGTGGVRTEAFF

j_call: TRBJ1-1
clone_size: large
d_call: TRBD1
v_call: TRBV28
cdr3_nt: TGTGCCAGCAGTCGGGGGACAGCCCTAGGCCAAGCTTTCTTT
cdr3_aa: CASSRGTALGQAFF

j_call: TRBJ2-5
clone_size: few
d_call: TRBD1
v_call: TRBV19
cdr3_nt: TGTGCCAGTAGTGTGGGACAGGGAGGAGGGGAGACCCAGTACTTC
cdr3_aa: CASSVGQGGGETQYF

j_call: TRBJ2-5
clone_size: NA
d_call: NA
v_call: TRBV7-7
cdr3_nt: TGTGCTAGCAGCTTTCCGACAGAACAAGAGACCCAGTACTTC
cdr3_aa: CASSFPTEQETQYF

j_call: TRBJ2-7
clone_size: NA
d_call: TRBD2
v_call: TRBV5-6
cdr3_nt: TGTGCCAGCAGAAGAAAAGCGGGGGGCGGGTTCTACGAGCAGTACTTC
cdr3_aa: CASRRKAGGGFYEQYF

j_call: TRBJ1-2
clone_size: many
d_call: NA
v_call: TRBV27
cdr3_nt: TGTGCCAGCAGTTTAGTTAGGGGAATGGACTATGGCTACACCTTC
cdr3_aa: CASSLVRGMDYGYTF

j_call: TRBJ2-7
clone_size: few
d_call: NA
v_call: TRBV2
cdr3_nt: TGTGCCAGCAGGGATGCGGGGACGGGCTACGAGCAGTACTTC
cdr3_aa: CASRDAGTGYEQYF